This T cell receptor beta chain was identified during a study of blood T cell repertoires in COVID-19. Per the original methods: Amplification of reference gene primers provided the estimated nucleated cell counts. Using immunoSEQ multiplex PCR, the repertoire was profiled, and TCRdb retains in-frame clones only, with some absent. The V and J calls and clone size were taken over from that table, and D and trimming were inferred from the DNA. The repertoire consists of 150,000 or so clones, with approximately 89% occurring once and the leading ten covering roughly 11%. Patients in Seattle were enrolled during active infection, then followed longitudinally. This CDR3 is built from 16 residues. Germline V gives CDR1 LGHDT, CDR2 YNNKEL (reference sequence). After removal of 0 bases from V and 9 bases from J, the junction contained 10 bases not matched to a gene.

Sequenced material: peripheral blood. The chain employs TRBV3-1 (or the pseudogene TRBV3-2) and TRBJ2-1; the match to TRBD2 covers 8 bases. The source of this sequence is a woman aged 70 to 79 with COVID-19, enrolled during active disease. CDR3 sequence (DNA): TGTGCCAGCAGCCAAGACCGGGGGGGCCCGAGTCCTGAGCAGTTCTTC. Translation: CASSQDRGGPSPEQFF.